The entry that follows covers one TCR beta chain sequence. The data originate from a study of blood T cell repertoires in COVID-19. Repertoires were generated with immunoSEQ multiplex PCR, while TCRdb's copy carries only in-frame clones and drops some. This table has more than 250,000 clones, 70% to 90% appearing once. V was cut by 7 bases and J by 0 bases, with 19 bases left in between. CDR1 and CDR2 from the germline V gene are SNHLY and FYNNEI. This CDR3 contains 17 residues. Sequencing was carried out using PBMCs or T cells enriched from blood (not recorded which). The rearrangement joins TRBV2 to TRBJ1-5, with unresolved D. The receptor's source is a man aged 30-40 years who had recovered from COVID-19. As DNA, the CDR3 is TGTGCCAGCACTGAGAAACCAGGTACGGTTAGCAATCAGCCCCAGCATTTT. Protein sequence: CASTEKPGTVSNQPQHF. Filled out from reference TRBV2 and TRBJ1-5, the complete variable domain reads EPEVTQTPSHQVTQMGQEVILRCVPISNHLYFYWYRQILGQKVEFLVSFYNNEISEKSEIFDDQFSVERPDGSNFTLKIRSTKLEDSAMYFCASTEKPGTVSNQPQHFGDGTRLSIL.